The T cell receptor beta chain described here comes from a study of T cells in localized non-small cell lung cancer. Study-level points and caveats: Uninvolved adjacent lung had higher T cell clonality than tumor and all other tissues. Elevated blood T cell density was associated with longer overall survival. Turning up in adjacent lung were a median around 58 of the top 100 tumor clones. Owing to sequencing of a solitary tumor region, heterogeneity cannot be discounted.

Points on this clone: Its target is not known.

Data came from immunoSEQ multiplex PCR; TCRdb stores just in-frame clones and leaves some out. The data contain 50,000 to 60,000 clones, about 78% of them singletons. Trimming pared 6 bases from V and 0 bases from J, leaving 6 bases between. This CDR3 is built from 12 residues. Germline CDR1 is SNHLY and CDR2 is FYNNEI. The rearrangement uses TRBV2 and TRBJ2-7; D unclear. This TCR came from a woman aged 35-75 years with stage II lung adenocarcinoma. The sequenced sample was PBMCs, obtained before any cancer treatment. The CDR3 region is CASRSHSYEQYF. CDR3 coding DNA: TGTGCCAGCAGGTCCCACTCCTACGAGCAGTACTTC. Full variable domain (missing parts from reference TRBV2 and TRBJ2-7): EPEVTQTPSHQVTQMGQEVILRCVPISNHLYFYWYRQILGQKVEFLVSFYNNEISEKSEIFDDQFSVERPDGSNFTLKIRSTKLEDSAMYFCASRSHSYEQYFGPGTRLTVT.